The entry that follows covers one T cell receptor (beta chain) sequence. Its antigen is as yet unknown. Repertoires were generated with immunoSEQ multiplex PCR, while TCRdb's copy carries only in-frame clones and drops some. This sample yields some 200,000 clones, of which approximately 90% are seen a single time; about 6.1% belongs to the top ten. This specimen belongs to a study of T cell responses to AZD1222 COVID-19 vaccine. In germline, CDR1 is SQVTM, CDR2 ANQGSEA. The length of the CDR3 is 12 residues. The V gene end was trimmed by 7 bases and the J gene end by 5 bases; junction bases not matched to a gene: 5. Study findings and constraints: A mostly white British donor set with more females was recruited, and clonal diversity was possibly underestimated. With dominance at 160-218 and 743-854, vaccine-associated CD4 TCRs spanned spike.

This TCR derives from an adult in good health. The material was peripheral blood, obtained on day 0 of AZD1222 vaccination. V and J are TRBV29-1 and TRBJ1-2; 9 nucleotides match TRBD1. The CDR3 sequence is CSAGQGRYGYTF. The CDR3 bases are TGCAGCGCTGGACAGGGGCGGTATGGCTACACCTTC.